These 20 T cell receptor beta chains were all obtained from the same sample, sequenced in a study of shared clonotypes between healthy human individuals. TCRdb keeps only in-frame clones here, not all; method: immunoSEQ multiplex PCR. The sample contains about 2.4 million clones, roughly 93% of which appear only once. The sequenced material came from naive CD4+ T cells from PBMCs. Regarding subset: CD45RA+ positively selected. These receptors were collected from a man aged 18 to 29 in good health. Some clones in this sample may be carry-over from other donors' samples.

This chain joins TRBV7-2 and TRBJ1-1; D is undetermined. Germline CDR1 reads SGHTA; CDR2 reads FQGNSA. CDR3 size: 15 residues. The ends were cut back, 1 base at V and 3 bases at J, with 12 bases in the middle. CDR3 coding DNA: TGTGCCAGCAGCTTAGACGCGGACGGGGACACTGAAGCTTTCTTT. Protein sequence: CASSLDADGDTEAFF.

This rearrangement joins TRBV30 to TRBJ2-7, with D uncertain. The CDR3 is 12 residues long. From germline, CDR1 is GTSNPN and CDR2 SVGIG (reference sequence). Trimming cost V 5 bases and J 3 bases, with 11 bases left between them. The CDR3 loop is CAWGARDYEQYF. The CDR3 nucleotides are TGTGCCTGGGGCGCCCGAGACTACGAGCAGTACTTC.

Remarks on this clone: The same CDR3 can be traced to other DNA sequences in this sample. This rearrangement joins TRBV18 to TRBJ2-5; no firm D call. CDR3 length: 12 amino acids. Germline CDR1 and CDR2: KGHSH and LQKENI. V shed 6 bases and J shed 4 bases, with 9 bases lying between them. Here the CDR3 reads CASSRLGETQYF. CDR3 nucleotides: TGTGCCAGCTCCCGGCTGGGAGAGACCCAGTACTTC.

This clone was detected only once. The chain combines TRBV5-1 with TRBJ2-7; 8 positions match TRBD1. In germline, CDR1 is SGHRS, CDR2 YFSETQ. The CDR3 consists of 12 residues. The J segment lost 6 bases and the V segment lost 4 bases, leaving 3 bases of the junction unmatched. The CDR3: CASSPGQGEQYF. In nucleotides, the CDR3 is TGCGCCAGCAGCCCTGGACAGGGCGAGCAGTACTTC.

The V and J genes are TRBV7-4 and TRBJ2-7; 12 bases are shared with TRBD2. Germline CDR1 is SGHVT and CDR2 is SQSDAQ. The CDR3 loop spans 15 amino acids. V lost 5 bases and J lost 3; bases outside the gene matches: 5. The CDR3 spells CASSKRTSGIYEQYF. The DNA of the CDR3 is TGTGCCAGCAGCAAGCGGACTAGCGGGATCTACGAGCAGTACTTC.

This chain joins TRBV28 and TRBJ2-1; 12 bases are shared with TRBD1. J was trimmed by 7 bases and V by 6 bases; bases with no gene match: 10. The V gene's germline CDR1 is MDHEN and CDR2 SYDVKM. This CDR3 is built from 16 residues. In nucleotides, the CDR3 is TGTGCCAGCAGGCGAACCGGGACAGGGGGCCTGAATGAGCAGTTCTTC. Protein: CASRRTGTGGLNEQFF.

This chain links TRBV9 with TRBJ2-3, with TRBD1 identical over 7 bases. This CDR3 has 15 amino acids. V was clipped by 3 bases and J by 1 base; unmatched bases: 5. Germline assignment: CDR1 SGDLS and CDR2 YYNGEE. The CDR3 sequence: CASSAQGDRTDTQYF. CDR3 sequence (DNA): TGTGCCAGCAGCGCTCAGGGGGACCGCACAGATACGCAGTATTTT.

This clone was picked up a small number of times. Other DNA sequences within the sample encode an identical CDR3. The gene calls are TRBV28 and TRBJ2-3; 9 bases line up with TRBD2. The CDR3 consists of 14 residues. With 2 bases clipped from V and 3 bases from J, the junction kept 0 bases outside the gene matches. Per the germline V gene, CDR1 is MDHEN and CDR2 is SYDVKM. The CDR3 DNA follows: TGTGCCAGCAGTTTAAGCGGGAGGACAGATACGCAGTATTTT. Protein product: CASSLSGRTDTQYF.

Remarks on this clone: At the DNA level, this CDR3 is encoded by other sequences in the same sample as well. This chain uses TRBV2 with TRBJ2-1; 7 nucleotides line up with TRBD2. This CDR3 has 13 amino acids. In germline, CDR1 is SNHLY, CDR2 FYNNEI. V shed 0 bases and J 7 bases; nucleotides not matched to a gene: 0. The CDR3 sequence is CASSEAGGNEQFF. The CDR3 DNA reads as TGTGCCAGCAGTGAAGCGGGGGGGAATGAGCAGTTCTTC.

This chain connects TRBV28 to TRBJ1-2; 10 positions match TRBD1. The junction had 4 bases not matched to a gene; V was cut back by 2 bases and J by 7 bases. CDR1 is MDHEN, CDR2 SYDVKM, per germline. This CDR3 is 14 amino acids long. The CDR3 coding sequence is TGTGCCAGCAGTTTAGAAAGACAGGGGGCTGGCTACACCTTC. Translated, it gives CASSLERQGAGYTF.

This chain connects TRBV5-1 to TRBJ2-7; no definite D call. This CDR3 contains 13 residues. V was clipped by 0 bases and J by 6 bases, with 10 bases between them. CDR1 is SGHRS and CDR2 is YFSETQ in the germline V gene. The DNA for the CDR3 is TGCGCCAGCAGCTTGGGACTGAGTCGCGAGCAGTACTTC. Translated, it gives CASSLGLSREQYF.

V is TRBV4-1 and J is TRBJ1-2; D is possibly TRBD1 (6 bases). V lost 8 bases and J lost 4, with 14 bases in between. This CDR3 is built from 13 residues. The germline gives CDR1 MGHRA, CDR2 YSYEKL. DNA for the CDR3: TGCGCCAGCGGACAGCCACCTCTCTATGGCTACACCTTC. Translation gives CASGQPPLYGYTF.

This clone was counted between two and nine times. The chain employs TRBV7-9 and TRBJ1-1; weak D call: TRBD1 (5 bases). Looked up from germline, CDR1 is SEHNR and CDR2 is FQNEAQ (reference sequence). CDR3 size: 14 residues. Trimming removed 8 bases at V and 1 base at J, with 14 bases between. The CDR3 region has the DNA TGTGCCAGCGCCCCTTTGGGGGGGAACACTGAAGCTTTCTTT. It codes for CASAPLGGNTEAFF.

V is TRBV29-1 and J is TRBJ2-5; 12 bases agree with TRBD2. The J call could be wrong; TRBJ2-7 is a better fit for the DNA end. Per the germline V gene, CDR1 is SQVTM and CDR2 is ANQGSEA. This CDR3 is 16 amino acids long. CDR3: CSVVRTSGTGPHEQYF. For the CDR3, the DNA is TGCAGCGTTGTGCGGACTAGCGGGACCGGTCCCCACGAGCAGTACTTC.

The V and J genes are TRBV7-3 and TRBJ2-1; D might be TRBD1 (5 bases). This CDR3 contains 17 residues. The V and J ends lost 5 bases and 5 bases respectively, with 22 bases between them. Germline CDR1 reads SGHTA; CDR2 reads FQGTGA. The CDR3 DNA reads TGTGCCAGCAGCCCCCGGGCGGCGTCCCTGGACAACAATGAGCAGTTCTTC. It is translated as CASSPRAASLDNNEQFF.

The genes are TRBV27 and TRBJ2-1; TRBD1 matches 12 bases. The CDR3 covers 14 residues. Losses at the gene ends were 6 bases for V and 8 bases for J; bases not matched to a gene: 5. Germline CDR1 reads MNHEY; CDR2 reads SMNVEV (reference sequence). CDR3 nucleotide sequence: TGTGCCAGCAGACGGGACAGGGGGCTCTATGAGCAGTTCTTC. Translating gives CASRRDRGLYEQFF.

This chain connects TRBV4-2 to TRBJ2-1; possibly TRBD2 for D (7 bases). CDR3 length: 15 residues. Trimming cost V 5 bases and J 5 bases, with 16 bases left between them. Germline V gene lookup returns CDR1 LGHNA and CDR2 YNFKEQ. The DNA for the CDR3 is TGTGCCAGCAGCTCCGCAGCGGGACACGACAATGAGCAGTTCTTC. Translated: CASSSAAGHDNEQFF.

The gene calls are TRBV2 and TRBJ2-3; possibly TRBD1 for D (6 bases). Trimming stripped 6 bases from V and 2 bases from J, with 15 bases between. CDR3 length: 15 amino acids. Germline CDR1 reads SNHLY; CDR2 reads FYNNEI. The chain's CDR3 is CASSLRGPYTDTQYF. The CDR3 DNA reads TGTGCCAGCAGCCTCAGGGGCCCCTACACAGATACGCAGTATTTT.

The chain is built from TRBV28 and TRBJ2-2; 9 bases map to TRBD1. J was trimmed by 2 bases and V by 5 bases; bases with no gene match: 9. The germline gives CDR1 MDHEN, CDR2 SYDVKM. The CDR3 has 17 residues. The CDR3 is CASSRPGTGTNTGELFF. CDR3 DNA sequence: TGTGCCAGCAGTCGTCCCGGGACAGGGACCAACACCGGGGAGCTGTTTTTT.

This clone was found once. This chain links TRBV11-2 with TRBJ2-3; no firm D call. The length of the CDR3 is 17 residues. The germline V gene has CDR1 SGHAT and CDR2 FQNNGV. Trimming pared 2 bases from V and 0 bases from J, leaving 15 bases between. This CDR3 reads CASSLLLAAASTDTQYF. The CDR3 coding sequence is TGTGCCAGCAGCTTACTTTTGGCGGCTGCTAGCACAGATACGCAGTATTTT.